Sequencing of this TCR beta chain was carried out in a study of CD8 T cells in ankylosing spondylitis. TCRdb fed the 5' RACE reads into MiXCR, producing one record per CDR3 protein. The sample includes 250,000 to 400,000 distinct CDR3 sequences, under 14% of them seen just once. The germline V and J ends were trimmed by 5 bases and 1 base, with 20 bases remaining between them. The CDR3 has 17 amino acids. CDR1 MNHEY and CDR2 SMNVEV come from the germline V gene (reference sequence). The receptor comes from a female donor with ankylosing spondylitis or in good health (not recorded which). The chain joins TRBV27 to TRBJ2-5, with D possibly matching TRBD2 (6 bases). The sequencing sample was made of blood, either unsorted or a sorted T cell fraction (not recorded which). The CDR3 protein is CASSPSGPIAVQETQYF. In nucleotides, the CDR3 is TGTGCCAGCAGTCCCTCCGGGCCTATAGCGGTCCAAGAGACCCAGTACTTC.